The clone carrying this T cell receptor (beta chain) was seen more than once but under ten times. Its target is not known. The data were taken from a study of CD8 T cells in ankylosing spondylitis. Study conclusions and caveats: A TCR beta motif of several highly homologous variants seemed to mark ankylosing spondylitis blood.

CDR3 length: 15 residues. The V and J ends lost 3 bases and 4 bases respectively, with 13 bases between them. Germline CDR1 SQVTM, CDR2 ANQGSEA. TCRdb reanalysed the 5' RACE reads using MiXCR and keeps one entry per CDR3 protein. The sample has roughly 470,000 distinct CDR3 sequences; 25% to 30% are singletons. The sequence came from a male donor with ankylosing spondylitis. The specimen sequenced was blood, either unsorted or a sorted T cell fraction (not recorded which). The V and J genes are TRBV29-1 and TRBJ2-6, with TRBD2 as a possible D gene (6 bases). This CDR3 is CSVEGRTMGANVLTF. DNA of the CDR3: TGCAGCGTTGAGGGAAGGACTATGGGGGCCAACGTCCTGACTTTC.